This T cell receptor beta chain was identified in a study of CD8 T cell repertoires and HIV-1 epitope variants. In the study overall: T cells were stimulated with Twenty-five Gag and Nef peptides separately. Control wells had CMV/EBV/flu peptides, negative Ebola AY9, or no peptide. Tested: three Gag epitope families, Nef HW9 and YT9. Study-wide results and limits: Of roughly nine antigen-specific beta clonotypes, about six appeared to cross-react with escape variants.

Libraries were prepared by immunoSEQ multiplex PCR; TCRdb keeps only in-frame clonotypes and omits some of them. The table includes almost 6,000 clones, 65% detected once. In regard to this clone: Its target is unknown. One end of the junction varies from germline; a read error may be responsible.

Sequencing was done on a sample of cultured CD8+ T cells derived from PBMCs. The source is a male donor with HIV.

The CDR3 region has the DNA TGCGCCAGCAGCCAAGATGTTGGGCAGGGGAACACTGAAGCTTTCTTT. This encodes CASSQDVGQGNTEAFF. The chain joins TRBV7-9 to TRBJ1-1, with D maybe TRBD1 (5 bases). Germline loops: CDR1 SEHNR, CDR2 FQNEAQ (reference sequence). The CDR3 spans 16 residues. The whole variable domain, filled in from reference TRBV7-9 and TRBJ1-1, reads DTGVSQNPRHKITKRGQNVTFRCDPISEHNRLYWYRQTLGQGPEFLTYFQNEAQLEKSRLLSDRFSAERPKGSFSTLEIQRTEQGDSAMYLCASSQDVGQGNTEAFFGQGTRLTVV.